The 8 T cell receptor beta chains below come from one sample, sequenced in a study of blood T cell repertoires in COVID-19. Generated by immunoSEQ multiplex PCR, the TCRdb table keeps only in-frame clones and is missing some. The data contain around 370,000 clones, approximately 91% of them singletons. Sequencing was performed on peripheral blood. These receptors originate from a woman aged 65 to 85 with COVID-19, enrolled during active disease.

The rearrangement uses TRBV24-1 and TRBJ1-1, with D unresolved. Trimming left V 2 bases short and J 0 bases short, with 6 bases between. In germline, CDR1 is KGHDR, CDR2 SFDVKD. The CDR3 extends over 14 amino acids. CDR3 coding DNA: TGTGCCACCAGTGATTGGGCAGTGAACACTGAAGCTTTCTTT. Translation: CATSDWAVNTEAFF.

The genes are TRBV9 and TRBJ2-7, with 14 bases that match TRBD2. V dropped 3 bases and J dropped 3; count of bases not matched to a gene: 8. This CDR3 comprises 17 residues. Germline-derived CDR1 and CDR2 are SGDLS and YYNGEE. CDR3 in amino acids: CASSAGTSGGRGYEQYF. The CDR3, as DNA: TGTGCCAGCAGCGCCGGGACTAGCGGGGGCAGGGGCTACGAGCAGTACTTC.

This sequence joins TRBV30 and TRBJ1-4; D not certain. Trimming shortened V by 6 bases and J by 8 bases, and 22 bases separated the two germline ends. This CDR3 region has 15 residues. CDR1 is GTSNPN and CDR2 is SVGIG in the germline V gene (reference sequence). CDR3 sequence reads: CACRPRAGTGEKLFF. As DNA, the CDR3 is TGTGCCTGCCGCCCGCGGGCAGGCACCGGGGAAAAACTGTTTTTT.

The chain is built from TRBV7-9 and TRBJ2-1; D is possibly TRBD2 (6 bases). Germline V lookup: CDR1 SEHNR, CDR2 FQNEAQ (reference sequence). The CDR3 length is 18 residues. The V gene lost 0 bases and the J gene lost 0 bases, with 15 bases spanning the gap. CDR3 nucleotides: TGTGCCAGCAGCTTAGCGAGGGTAGCGGTTAGCTCCTACAATGAGCAGTTCTTC. Its protein product is CASSLARVAVSSYNEQFF.

This chain uses TRBV5-4 with TRBJ1-2; TRBD1 matches 8 bases. Germline CDR1 SGHNT, CDR2 YYREEE (reference sequence). With V trimmed by 6 bases and J by 8 bases, 12 bases remained unmatched. This CDR3 is 14 amino acids long. The DNA for the CDR3 is TGTGCCAGCATGGCGGGGGCAGGGGGCGGAGGCTACACCTTC. Translating it yields CASMAGAGGGGYTF.

V usage is TRBV28 and J usage is TRBJ2-3, with D perhaps TRBD1 (5 bases). Germline CDR1 and CDR2: MDHEN and SYDVKM. CDR3 length: 15 residues. V was pared by 5 bases and J by 4 bases, with 16 bases between. Here the CDR3 reads CASSPGHLGPDTQYF. As DNA, the CDR3 is TGTGCCAGCAGTCCCGGACACTTGGGTCCAGATACGCAGTATTTT.

The V gene is TRBV19, the J gene TRBJ2-2, with D perhaps matching TRBD2 (5 bases). The germline V gene has CDR1 LNHDA and CDR2 SQIVND (reference sequence). This CDR3 is built from 13 residues. Trimming took off 9 bases at V and 8 bases at J, with 16 bases between the two ends. Here the CDR3 DNA reads TGTGCCAGCGTAGAGGGCCCGGGGGGGGAGCTGTTTTTT. It specifies CASVEGPGGELFF.

The chain combines TRBV28 with TRBJ1-5; no firm D call. CDR1 is MDHEN and CDR2 is SYDVKM in the germline V gene. There are 17 residues in the CDR3. V shed 4 bases and J shed 2 bases, with 18 bases lying between them. CDR3: CASSSQRPLPGNQPQHF. The CDR3, as DNA: TGTGCCAGCAGTTCCCAGCGGCCCCTACCGGGCAATCAGCCCCAGCATTTT.